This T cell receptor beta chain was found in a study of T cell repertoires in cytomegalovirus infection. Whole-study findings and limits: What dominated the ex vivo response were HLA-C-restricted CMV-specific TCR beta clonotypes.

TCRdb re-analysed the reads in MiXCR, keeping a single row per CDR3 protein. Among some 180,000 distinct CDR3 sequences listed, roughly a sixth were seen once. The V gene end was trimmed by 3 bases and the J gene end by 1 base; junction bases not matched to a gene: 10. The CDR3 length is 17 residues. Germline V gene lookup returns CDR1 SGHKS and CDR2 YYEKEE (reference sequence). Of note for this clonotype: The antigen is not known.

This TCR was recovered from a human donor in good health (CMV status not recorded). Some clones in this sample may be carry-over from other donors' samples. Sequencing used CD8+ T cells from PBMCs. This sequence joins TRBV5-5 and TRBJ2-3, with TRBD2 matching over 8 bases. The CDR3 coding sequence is TGTGCCAGCAGCTCCCCGCCCGGACTAGCCGGCACAGATACGCAGTATTTT. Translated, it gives CASSSPPGLAGTDTQYF. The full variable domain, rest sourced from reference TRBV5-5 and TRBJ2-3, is DAGVTQSPTHLIKTRGQQVTLRCSPISGHKSVSWYQQVLGQGPQFIFQYYEKEERGRGNFPDRFSARQFPNYSSELNVNALLLGDSALYLCASSSPPGLAGTDTQYFGPGTRLTVL.